This entry lists 5 T cell receptor beta chains sequenced from one sample in a study of blood T cell repertoires in COVID-19 (dated by TCRdb to the early 2020s). To prepare the library, the immunoSEQ multiplex PCR assay was applied. In TCRdb, the immuneACCESS table is reduced to in-frame sequences with V and J assigned. These tables do not hold every clone; where another copy was compared, an unresolved V gene accounts for under half, and the others remain unexplained. In this sample the table shows about 120,000 clones, under 90% of which occur a single time. The ten most abundant clones make up 3.5% to 4.5% of the sample. Sequences were obtained from peripheral blood. The receptors shown here come from a man aged 55 to 69 with acute or convalescent COVID-19.

CDR3 in DNA: TGCGCCAGCAGCTCTGGGGGAGGGCCGGCAGATACGCAGTATTTT. It yields the protein CASSSGGGPADTQYF. The chain carries TRBV5-1 and TRBJ2-3; 7 nucleotides match TRBD2. J gave up 4 bases and V 3 bases, and 8 bases lay outside the gene matches. The CDR3 length is 15 residues. CDR1 is SGHRS and CDR2 is YFSETQ in the germline V gene.

On this clone itself: The sample holds other DNA sequences that translate to the same CDR3. The chain carries TRBV4-3 and TRBJ2-3; 10 nucleotides line up with TRBD1. This CDR3 spans 16 amino acids. J lost 3 bases, V lost 1 base, and 4 bases had no gene match. Germline CDR1 is LGHNA and CDR2 is YSLEER. The CDR3 DNA sequence: TGCGCCAGCAGCCAAGGCGGACAGGGGGTGACAGATACGCAGTATTTT. It is translated as CASSQGGQGVTDTQYF.

This chain connects TRBV4-3 to TRBJ2-3; D is undetermined. This CDR3 is built from 14 residues. CDR1 is LGHNA, CDR2 YSLEER, per germline. The V gene lost 1 base and the J gene lost 8 bases, with 13 bases spanning the gap. The CDR3 spells CASSQVRVTSTQYF. The CDR3 nucleotides are TGCGCCAGCAGCCAAGTGCGAGTAACGTCTACGCAGTATTTT.

This sequence joins TRBV6-2 or TRBV6-3 and TRBJ2-5; a possible D gene is TRBD2 (5 bases). V shed 3 bases and J shed 5 bases, with 22 bases lying between them. The germline V gene has CDR1 MNHEY and CDR2 SVGEGT. The CDR3 is 17 amino acids. CDR3 DNA: TGTGCCAGCAGTTATCCCCGACGAGGGCTCCTCTCGGAGACCCAGTACTTC. It specifies CASSYPRRGLLSETQYF.

This chain connects TRBV3-1 (or the pseudogene TRBV3-2) to TRBJ2-1, with TRBD2 matching 7 bases. This CDR3 comprises 15 residues. The junction had 3 bases not matched to a gene; V was cut back by 2 bases and J by 2 bases. In germline, CDR1 is LGHDT, CDR2 YNNKEL (reference sequence). CDR3 loop: CASSQLSGAYNEQFF. The CDR3 DNA is TGTGCCAGCAGCCAATTAAGCGGGGCCTACAATGAGCAGTTCTTC.